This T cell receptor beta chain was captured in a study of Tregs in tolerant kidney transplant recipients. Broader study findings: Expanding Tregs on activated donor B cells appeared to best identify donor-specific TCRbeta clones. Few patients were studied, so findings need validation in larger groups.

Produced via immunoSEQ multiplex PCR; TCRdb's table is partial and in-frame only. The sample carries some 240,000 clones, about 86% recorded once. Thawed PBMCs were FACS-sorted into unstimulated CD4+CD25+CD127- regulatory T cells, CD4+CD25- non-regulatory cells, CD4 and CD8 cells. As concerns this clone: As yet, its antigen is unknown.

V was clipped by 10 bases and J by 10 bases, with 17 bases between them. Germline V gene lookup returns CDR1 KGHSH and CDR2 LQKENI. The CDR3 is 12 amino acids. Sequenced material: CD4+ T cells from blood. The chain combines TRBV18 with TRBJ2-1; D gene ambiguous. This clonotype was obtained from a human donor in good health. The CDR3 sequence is CATGWVGREQFF. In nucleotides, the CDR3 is TGTGCCACCGGCTGGGTCGGCAGAGAGCAGTTCTTC.